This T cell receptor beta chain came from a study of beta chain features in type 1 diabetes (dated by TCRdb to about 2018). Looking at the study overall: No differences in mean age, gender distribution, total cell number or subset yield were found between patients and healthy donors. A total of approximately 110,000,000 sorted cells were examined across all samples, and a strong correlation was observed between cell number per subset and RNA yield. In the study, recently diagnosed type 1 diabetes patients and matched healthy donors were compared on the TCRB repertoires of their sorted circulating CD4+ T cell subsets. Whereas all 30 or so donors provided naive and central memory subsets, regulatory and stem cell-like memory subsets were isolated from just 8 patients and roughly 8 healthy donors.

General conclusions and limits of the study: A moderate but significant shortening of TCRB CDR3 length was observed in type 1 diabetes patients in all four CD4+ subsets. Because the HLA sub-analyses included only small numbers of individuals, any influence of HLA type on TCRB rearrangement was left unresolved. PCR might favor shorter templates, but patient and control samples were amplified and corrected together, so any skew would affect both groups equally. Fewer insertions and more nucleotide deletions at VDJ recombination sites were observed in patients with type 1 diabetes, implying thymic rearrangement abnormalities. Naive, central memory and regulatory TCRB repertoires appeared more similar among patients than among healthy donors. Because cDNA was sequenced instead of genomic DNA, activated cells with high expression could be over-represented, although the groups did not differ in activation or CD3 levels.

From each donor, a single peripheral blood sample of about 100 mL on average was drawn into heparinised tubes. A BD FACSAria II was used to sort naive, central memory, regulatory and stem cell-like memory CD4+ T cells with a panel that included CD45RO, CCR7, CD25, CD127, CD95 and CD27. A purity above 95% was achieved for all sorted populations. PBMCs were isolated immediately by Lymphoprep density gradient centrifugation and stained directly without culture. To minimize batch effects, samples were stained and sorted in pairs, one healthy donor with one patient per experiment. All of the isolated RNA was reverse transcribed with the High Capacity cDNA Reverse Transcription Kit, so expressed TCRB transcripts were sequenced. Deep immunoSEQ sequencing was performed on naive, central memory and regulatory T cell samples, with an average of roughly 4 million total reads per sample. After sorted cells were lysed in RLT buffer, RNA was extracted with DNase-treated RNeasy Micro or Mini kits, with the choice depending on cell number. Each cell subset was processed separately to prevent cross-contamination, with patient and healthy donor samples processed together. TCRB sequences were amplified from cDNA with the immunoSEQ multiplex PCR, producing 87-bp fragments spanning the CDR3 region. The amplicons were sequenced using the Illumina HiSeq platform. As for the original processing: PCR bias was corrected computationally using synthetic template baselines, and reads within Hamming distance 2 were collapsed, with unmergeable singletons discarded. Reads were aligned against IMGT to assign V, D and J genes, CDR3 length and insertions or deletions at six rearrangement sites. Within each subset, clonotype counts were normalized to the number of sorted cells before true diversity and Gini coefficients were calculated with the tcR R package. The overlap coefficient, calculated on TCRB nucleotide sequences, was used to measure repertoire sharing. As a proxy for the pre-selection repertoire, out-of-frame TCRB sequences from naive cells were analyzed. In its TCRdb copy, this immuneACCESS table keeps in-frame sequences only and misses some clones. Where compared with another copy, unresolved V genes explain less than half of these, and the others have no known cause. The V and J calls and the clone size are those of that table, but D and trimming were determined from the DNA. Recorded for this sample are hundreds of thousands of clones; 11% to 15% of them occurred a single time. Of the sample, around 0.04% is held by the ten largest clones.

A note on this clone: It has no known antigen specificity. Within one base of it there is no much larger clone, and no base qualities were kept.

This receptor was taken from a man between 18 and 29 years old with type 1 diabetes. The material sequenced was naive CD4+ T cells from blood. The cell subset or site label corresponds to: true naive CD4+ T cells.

The CDR3 corresponds to CATTVGFTDEQYF. The sequenced DNA is TGTGCCACCACGGTGGGGTTCACCGACGAGCAGTACTTC. The chain uses TRBV15 and TRBJ2-7; too little of a D gene remains to name it. Including cysteine and phenylalanine, the CDR3 has 13 amino acids. The retained sequence is limited to the CDR3, 39 bases, with the frame set at the first base. V is reduced by 7 bases and J by 5 bases, leaving a spacing of 15 bases between them. Based on the germline V gene (reference sequence), the CDR1 and CDR2 sequences are LNHNV and YYDKDF. Outside the CDR3, residues come from the reference TRBV15 and TRBJ2-7 proteins, so the full variable domain is: DAMVIQNPRYQVTQFGKPVTLSCSQTLNHNVMYWYQQKSSQAPKLLFHYYDKDFNNEADTPDNFQSRRPNTSFCFLDIRSPGLGDTAMYLCATTVGFTDEQYFGPGTRLTVT.